The clone carrying this TCR beta chain occurred many times. TCRdb ran MiXCR on the 5' RACE reads and lists one entry per CDR3 protein. The sample yields more than 55,000 distinct CDR3 sequences, less than 25% seen once. Tregs were sorted as CD4+CD25+CD127-/low cells. The CDR3 is made up of 11 amino acids. Trimming cost V 4 bases and J 2 bases, with 2 bases left between them. Germline lookup yields CDR1 SGHAT and CDR2 FQNNGV. The sample was tumor-infiltrating Tregs sorted from the breast tumor. The chain employs TRBV11-2 and TRBJ2-5; D is unclear. This sequence was found in a female donor with breast cancer. The CDR3 coding sequence is TGTGCCAGCAGCTCTCAAGAGACCCAGTACTTC. Residues: CASSSQETQYF.